This T cell receptor beta chain was profiled in a study of blood T cell repertoires in COVID-19. The wider study: Material from acute and convalescent COVID-19 was sourced from the United States, Italy and Spain. The cDNA or gDNA used as material had been derived from T cells, B-cell-depleted T cells, or PBMCs.

CDR1 is SGDLS, CDR2 YYNGEE, per germline. This CDR3 has 12 residues. V lost 4 bases and J lost 9, with 11 bases in between. Seattle patients were enrolled during active infection and followed longitudinally. Original handling: Amplified reference gene primers provided the basis for estimating nucleated cell counts. The method was immunoSEQ multiplex PCR; TCRdb's version includes in-frame clones alone and lacks a portion of them. That table is the source of V, J and clone size, and D and trimming were worked out from the DNA. The data contain around 400,000 clones, around 87% of them singletons. The rearrangement uses TRBV9 and TRBJ2-4; tentative D call: TRBD2 (5 bases). This TCR came from a young woman with COVID-19, enrolled during active disease. Sequenced material: peripheral blood. CDR3 DNA sequence: TGTGCCAGCAGCCAGAATGAGGGCATTCAGTACTTC. It is translated as CASSQNEGIQYF.